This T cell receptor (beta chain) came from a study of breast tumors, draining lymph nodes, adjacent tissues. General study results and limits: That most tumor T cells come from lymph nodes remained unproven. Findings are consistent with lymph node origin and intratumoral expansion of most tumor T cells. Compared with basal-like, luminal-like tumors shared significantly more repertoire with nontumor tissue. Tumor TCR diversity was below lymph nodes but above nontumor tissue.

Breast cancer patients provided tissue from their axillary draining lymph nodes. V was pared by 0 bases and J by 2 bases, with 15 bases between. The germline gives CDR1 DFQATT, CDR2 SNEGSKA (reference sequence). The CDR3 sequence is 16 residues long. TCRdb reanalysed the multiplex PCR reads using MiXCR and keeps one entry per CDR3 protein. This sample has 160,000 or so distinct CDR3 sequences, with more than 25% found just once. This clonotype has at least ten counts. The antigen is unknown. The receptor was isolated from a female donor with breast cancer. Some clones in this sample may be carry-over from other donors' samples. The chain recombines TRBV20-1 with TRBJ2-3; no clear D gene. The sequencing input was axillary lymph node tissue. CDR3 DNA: TGCAGTGCTAGAGATCCAGGTGGCCAATCCACAGATACGCAGTATTTT. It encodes CSARDPGGQSTDTQYF.